A single sample gave rise to the 16 T cell receptor beta chains below, sequenced in a study of CXCR3-negative and CXCR3-positive naive CD8 T cells. With UMI labels, 5' RACE was used to prepare the TRB cDNA libraries. One entry per CDR3 protein, without DNA, is what TCRdb gives after re-calling the 5' RACE reads. The sample yields some 130,000 distinct CDR3 sequences, of which the top ten take up 0.45% to 0.6%. Sequenced input: naive CXCR3- CD8+ T cells from blood. Subset reported: CD45RO-CCR7+CD27+CD95- naive CD8+ T cells lacking CXCR3 (TNR3-). Receptors originate from a human donor in good health. Some clones in this sample may be carry-over from other donors' samples.

The chain combines TRBV14 with TRBJ2-7. Germline CDR1 and CDR2: SGHDN and FVKESK. This CDR3 is built from 16 residues. CDR3 protein: CASSQDTHLSPYEQYF.

The chain carries TRBV2 and TRBJ2-3; absent DNA, TCRdb's TRBD1 call cannot be checked. Germline values: CDR1 SNHLY, CDR2 FYNNEI. The CDR3 has 15 residues. This CDR3 reads CASSAPGDLTDTQYF.

This chain links TRBV5-1 with TRBJ2-7; TCRdb calls TRBD2, which cannot be checked without DNA. The CDR3 has 14 amino acids. Germline V gene data show CDR1 as SGHRS and CDR2 as YFSETQ. The CDR3 sequence is CASSLRTDRYEQYF.

The gene calls are TRBV28 and TRBJ2-7; absent DNA, TCRdb's TRBD1 call cannot be checked. The germline gives CDR1 MDHEN, CDR2 SYDVKM. This CDR3 contains 14 residues. The CDR3 sequence: CASSLVVDSYEQYF.

This rearrangement joins TRBV12-3 or TRBV12-4 to TRBJ2-1. The CDR3 has 14 amino acids. The CDR3 reads CASSPQSSYNEQFF.

The rearrangement joins TRBV7-9 to TRBJ2-1; without DNA, the TCRdb call of TRBD1 cannot be checked. From germline, CDR1 is SEHNR and CDR2 FQNEAQ (reference sequence). CDR3 length: 13 residues. The CDR3 is CASSHGGADEQFF.

V is TRBV20-1 and J is TRBJ1-3; TCRdb selects TRBD1, and the lack of DNA leaves this call unchecked. This CDR3 spans 15 amino acids. Germline CDR1 is DFQATT and CDR2 is SNEGSKA (reference sequence). This chain's CDR3 is CSARQGVYSGNTIYF.

The CDR3 reads CASSPPRPGNTGELFF. The gene calls are TRBV7-6 and TRBJ2-2; TCRdb's D call, TRBD1, is unchecked because there is no DNA. The CDR3 sequence is 16 residues long. The germline gives CDR1 SGHVS, CDR2 FNYEAQ.

The chain joins TRBV29-1 to TRBJ1-2; TCRdb's D gene call, TRBD1, goes unchecked for lack of DNA. Germline lookup yields CDR1 SQVTM and CDR2 ANQGSEA. The CDR3 has 18 residues. The CDR3 reads CSVEGSLDRGQDGYGYTF. The variable domain in full, completed from reference TRBV29-1 and TRBJ1-2, reads SAVISQKPSRDICQRGTSLTIQCQVDSQVTMMFWYRQQPGQSLTLIATANQGSEATYESGFVIDKFPISRPNLTFSTLTVSNMSPEDSSIYLCSVEGSLDRGQDGYGYTFGSGTRLTVV.

J is TRBJ2-5 and V is TRBV11-2. The CDR3 sequence is 13 residues long. The germline V gene encodes CDR1 SGHAT and CDR2 FQNNGV. The CDR3 reads CASSLAGWETQYF. Full variable domain (remainder filled in from reference TRBV11-2 and TRBJ2-5): EAGVAQSPRYKIIEKRQSVAFWCNPISGHATLYWYQQILGQGPKLLIQFQNNGVVDDSQLPKDRFSAERLKGVDSTLKIQPAKLEDSAVYLCASSLAGWETQYFGPGTRLLVL.

CDR3 sequence reads: CASSEQQVSYEQYF. V usage is TRBV12-3 or TRBV12-4 and J usage is TRBJ2-7; checking the TCRdb D call of TRBD1 is not possible without DNA. This CDR3 has 14 residues.

The chain recombines TRBV7-6 with TRBJ2-7; checking the TCRdb D call of TRBD1 is not possible without DNA. The CDR3 has 15 amino acids. CDR1 is SGHVS, CDR2 FNYEAQ, per germline. This CDR3 reads CASSAPGAGTYEQYF.

The chain joins TRBV7-8 to TRBJ2-5; TCRdb designates TRBD2, a call that cannot be tested without DNA. Germline CDR1 reads SGHVS; CDR2 reads FQNEAQ. The CDR3 has 18 residues. CDR3 sequence reads: CASAFPLGTSGDQETQYF.

The gene calls are TRBV7-9 and TRBJ2-3; TCRdb's D call of TRBD2 is untestable without DNA. Germline-derived CDR1 and CDR2 are SEHNR and FQNEAQ (reference sequence). This CDR3 region has 18 residues. This CDR3 reads CASRPGGGGDGNTDTQYF.

The J gene is TRBJ2-1, the V gene TRBV7-9; the TRBD2 assignment by TCRdb is unverifiable without DNA. Germline V gene data show CDR1 as SEHNR and CDR2 as FQNEAQ (reference sequence). CDR3 size: 13 residues. The CDR3 region is CASSLVAGSEQFF.

V usage is TRBV20-1 and J usage is TRBJ2-7; the TCRdb call, TRBD2, lacks DNA for checking. CDR1 is DFQATT and CDR2 is SNEGSKA in the germline V gene (reference sequence). The CDR3 is made up of 14 amino acids. The chain's CDR3 is CSAHTSGIPYEQYF.